Presented here are 32 T cell receptor beta chains from one specimen sequenced in a study of blood T cells in healthy people across ages. It was with a sample-barcoded 5' primer and a J-beta primer mix that a second PCR of about 6 to 12 cycles was run. MiXCR, run by TCRdb on the 5' RACE reads, gives a single entry per CDR3 protein. The profile covers about 700,000 distinct CDR3 sequences, with 32% appearing a single time and 15% to 19% taken by the ten largest. The sequenced material came from blood. Source of these receptors: an elderly woman in good health.

This clonotype was recorded at least ten times. V and J are TRBV5-6 and TRBJ1-2; possibly TRBD1 for D (5 bases). Deletions cut 6 bases from V and 5 bases from J, with 14 bases between. Germline CDR1 reads SGHDT; CDR2 reads YYEEEE. The CDR3 length is 13 residues. CDR3 region: CASNPRGPYGYTF. DNA of the CDR3: TGTGCCAGCAACCCCCGGGGCCCGTATGGCTACACCTTC.

This clonotype was observed many times. The chain has TRBV20-1 and TRBJ2-3, with 8 bases aligning to TRBD2. The trim removed 0 bases at V and 5 bases at J, leaving 7 bases unmatched. This CDR3 has 15 residues. CDR1 DFQATT and CDR2 SNEGSKA come from the germline V gene (reference sequence). Here the CDR3 reads CSARDSGAVRDTQYF. The CDR3 nucleotides read TGCAGTGCTAGAGATAGCGGGGCCGTTCGAGATACGCAGTATTTT.

The chain recombines TRBV10-3 with TRBJ2-2, with 10 bases matching TRBD1. This CDR3 spans 16 amino acids. Losses at the gene ends were 0 bases for V and 5 bases for J; bases not matched to a gene: 3. Germline-derived CDR1 and CDR2 are ENHRY and SYGVKD. CDR3 region: CAISESGTGETGELFF. CDR3 nucleotides: TGTGCCATCAGTGAGTCGGGGACAGGGGAGACCGGGGAGCTGTTTTTT.

There are a few counts of this clonotype. The rearrangement links TRBV7-8 to TRBJ2-7; weak D call: TRBD1 (8 bases). CDR1 and CDR2 (germline): SGHVS, FQNEAQ. V shed 5 bases and J shed 2 bases, with 25 bases lying between them. The CDR3 has 18 amino acids. CDR3 DNA: TGTGCCAGCAGCAGCTTAGTTGTTCGAGCGGGACAGGCCTACGAGCAGTACTTC. It codes for CASSSLVVRAGQAYEQYF.

The V gene is TRBV7-9, the J gene TRBJ1-4; D is uncertain. The CDR3 totals 14 residues. Looked up from germline, CDR1 is SEHNR and CDR2 is FQNEAQ (reference sequence). Trimming stripped 4 bases from V and 6 bases from J, with 12 bases between. The CDR3 protein is CASSSGVIHEKLFF. As DNA, the CDR3 is TGTGCCAGCAGCTCTGGGGTTATCCATGAAAAACTGTTTTTT.

The rearrangement joins TRBV4-1 to TRBJ2-1, with 7 positions matching TRBD2. The end of the DNA fits TRBJ2-7 better, so the J call may be wrong. This CDR3 has 17 residues. Germline-derived CDR1 and CDR2 are MGHRA and YSYEKL. The CDR3 sequence: CASSQEEGGSSYNEQYF. CDR3 in DNA: TGCGCCAGCAGCCAAGAGGAGGGAGGGAGCTCCTACAATGAGCAGTACTTC.

This clonotype came up a few times. V and J are TRBV12-3 or TRBV12-4 and TRBJ1-6; TRBD1 is a possible D gene (6 bases). This CDR3 spans 15 amino acids. V was clipped by 5 bases and J by 7 bases, with 15 bases between them. Written as DNA, the CDR3 is TGTGCCAGCAGTGTGGGGGAGGGGGTAAATTCACCCCTCCACTTT. Its protein is CASSVGEGVNSPLHF.

The table lists this clonotype with many counts. J is TRBJ2-7 and V is TRBV6-5; D is possibly TRBD2 (7 bases). Germline values: CDR1 MNHEY, CDR2 SVGAGI. The CDR3 runs 15 residues. V was trimmed by 2 bases and J by 6 bases, leaving 17 bases between them. The CDR3, as DNA: TGTGCCAGCAGTTACAGAAGCAGGGGAGGGTCCGAGCAGTACTTC. Protein product: CASSYRSRGGSEQYF.

This clonotype showed up many times. The chain employs TRBV20-1 and TRBJ2-5; D could derive from TRBD1 or TRBD2 (5 bases each). Deletions cut 2 bases from V and 5 bases from J, with 9 bases between. The germline gives CDR1 DFQATT, CDR2 SNEGSKA (reference sequence). The CDR3 has 12 residues. CDR3 sequence: CSARPGAETQYF. The CDR3 coding sequence is TGCAGTGCTAGACCCGGGGCGGAGACCCAGTACTTC.

Points on this clonotype: This may arise from a read error, as a much more abundant clone is one base away. This chain uses TRBV5-1 with TRBJ2-1; TRBD1 or TRBD2 may be the D gene (5 bases each). The last part of the DNA fits TRBJ2-7 better; the J call may be wrong. Germline values: CDR1 SGHRS, CDR2 YFSETQ. The CDR3 is 13 amino acids. The CDR3, as DNA: TGCACCAGCAGCTTGGAAGGGACCGATGAGCAGTACTTC. Translated, it gives CTSSLEGTDEQYF.

A note on this clonotype: This may be a read error, as it is one base from a much larger clone. The conserved phenylalanine or tryptophan normally closing the CDR3 is absent here, so this likely arose from a read error. This sequence joins TRBV6-6 and TRBJ1-6; D is uncertain. The CDR3 contains 14 residues. CDR1 is MNHNY, CDR2 SVGAGI, per germline (reference sequence). Trimming pared 2 bases from V and 7 bases from J, leaving 9 bases between. This chain's CDR3 is CASSYGVENSPLHS. In DNA form, the CDR3 reads TGTGCCAGCAGTTACGGTGTCGAGAATTCACCCCTCCACTCT.

As to this clonotype: Being one base from a much bigger clone, this may be a read error. The CDR3 loop is CASTGGCGYTF. In DNA form, the CDR3 reads TGTGCCAGCACCGGGGGCTGTGGCTACACCTTC. This rearrangement joins TRBV5-5 to TRBJ1-2; TRBD1 is a possible D gene (6 bases). The CDR3 is 11 amino acids. The V gene lost 6 bases and the J gene lost 7 bases, with 10 bases spanning the gap. CDR1 and CDR2 (germline): SGHKS, YYEKEE (reference sequence).

This clonotype was counted many times. V is TRBV3-1 and J is TRBJ1-2, with D possibly matching TRBD1 (6 bases). This CDR3 region has 14 residues. Trimming shortened V by 2 bases and J by 5 bases, and 12 bases separated the two germline ends. Germline V CDR1 and CDR2: LGHDT, YNNKEL (reference sequence). The CDR3 DNA follows: TGTGCCAGCAGCCAACAGGGGTCAGGGTATGGCTACACCTTC. Residues: CASSQQGSGYGYTF.

The chain joins TRBV20-1 to TRBJ1-1; D is undetermined. Germline V lookup: CDR1 DFQATT, CDR2 SNEGSKA (reference sequence). Trimming took off 4 bases at V and 1 base at J, with 13 bases between the two ends. This CDR3 region has 14 residues. As DNA, the CDR3 is TGCAGTGCTACCCAAAGACGGGAGAACACTGAAGCTTTCTTT. It is translated as CSATQRRENTEAFF.

In its sample, this clonotype was seen a few times. V gene TRBV7-2 combines with J gene TRBJ1-1; the D is unclear. CDR3 size: 13 residues. V shed 1 base and J shed 5 bases, with 8 bases lying between them. In germline, CDR1 is SGHTA, CDR2 FQGNSA. CDR3 coding DNA: TGTGCCAGCAGCTTAGGGTGGAGTACTGAAGCTTTCTTT. Residues: CASSLGWSTEAFF.

The table lists this clonotype with a count of one. This could be a read error, since a much larger clone is one nucleotide away. This chain joins TRBV20-1 and TRBJ1-4; D is ambiguous. Germline loops: CDR1 DFQATT, CDR2 SNEGSKA (reference sequence). This CDR3 contains 12 residues. This chain's CDR3 is CSATREAEKLVF. In DNA form, the CDR3 reads TGCAGTGCTACCCGGGAGGCTGAAAAACTGGTTTTT.

Notes on this clonotype: A much bigger clone sits one base away, suggesting this may be a read error. The V gene is TRBV7-6, the J gene TRBJ2-1; TRBD1 is a possible D gene (5 bases). The germline V and J ends were trimmed by 5 bases and 9 bases, with 20 bases remaining between them. CDR1 is SGHVS and CDR2 is FNYEAQ in the germline V gene. There are 15 residues in the CDR3. In nucleotides, the CDR3 is TGTGCCAGCAGCCTCACAGGAGCCTCCTGCGGTGAGCAGTTCTTC. It is translated as CASSLTGASCGEQFF.

This clonotype was counted ten times or more. This chain uses TRBV5-6 with TRBJ1-6; TRBD1 aligns across 8 bases. The CDR3 is 14 amino acids. CDR1 is SGHDT, CDR2 YYEEEE, per germline. Trimming cost V 3 bases and J 10 bases; bases outside gene matches: 6. CDR3 sequence reads: CASSSRTGRSPLHF. CDR3 nucleotides: TGTGCCAGCAGCTCAAGGACAGGGCGGTCACCCCTCCACTTT.

In its sample, this clonotype was seen once. V is TRBV9 and J is TRBJ1-1; D is unclear. Trimming took off 1 base at V and 4 bases at J, with 8 bases between the two ends. Germline assignment: CDR1 SGDLS and CDR2 YYNGEE. This CDR3 contains 13 residues. CDR3 protein: CASSVIVGTEAFF. The CDR3, as DNA: TGTGCCAGCAGCGTAATCGTTGGCACTGAAGCTTTCTTT.

This clonotype was detected ten times or more. The chain has TRBV28 and TRBJ2-3; D perhaps matches TRBD1 (6 bases). The CDR3 is made up of 12 amino acids. V dropped 5 bases and J dropped 8 bases, with 11 bases sitting between them. Germline CDR1 MDHEN, CDR2 SYDVKM. CDR3: CASSDTGRTQYF. CDR3 bases: TGTGCCAGCAGTGATACAGGGCGTACGCAGTATTTT.

This clonotype was counted many times. This chain joins TRBV20-1 and TRBJ1-2, with 7 bases fitting TRBD1. Germline loops: CDR1 DFQATT, CDR2 SNEGSKA (reference sequence). With 6 bases clipped from V and 1 base from J, the junction kept 8 bases outside the gene matches. The CDR3 length is 14 residues. The CDR3 loop is CSALTGTVNYGYTF. CDR3 bases: TGCAGTGCGCTGACCGGGACAGTTAACTATGGCTACACCTTC.

This rearrangement joins TRBV9 to TRBJ2-1; D may be TRBD1 (5 bases). Trimming took 7 bases from V and 0 from J, leaving 8 bases between them. This CDR3 has 13 amino acids. CDR1 SGDLS and CDR2 YYNGEE come from the germline V gene. The CDR3 DNA is TGTGCCAGCCAGGGTGGCTCCTACAATGAGCAGTTCTTC. It specifies CASQGGSYNEQFF. The whole variable domain, remainder taken from reference TRBV9 and TRBJ2-1, is DSGVTQTPKHLITATGQRVTLRCSPRSGDLSVYWYQQSLDQGLQFLIQYYNGEERAKGNILERFSAQQFPDLHSELNLSSLELGDSALYFCASQGGSYNEQFFGPGTRLTVL.

The V gene is TRBV7-2, the J gene TRBJ2-7; perhaps TRBD1 as D (8 bases). The DNA end is more similar to TRBJ2-5, so the J call may be wrong. This CDR3 is built from 14 residues. Germline loops: CDR1 SGHTA, CDR2 FQGNSA. This CDR3 is CASSLTGGAETQYF. The CDR3 bases are TGTGCCAGCAGCTTAACAGGGGGGGCTGAGACCCAGTACTTC.

This clonotype has only a few counts. The CDR3 reads CSSDTDTQYF. CDR3 nucleotide sequence: TGCAGCTCTGACACAGATACGCAGTATTTT. J is TRBJ2-3 and V is TRBV29-1; D is unclear. Trimming pared 8 bases from V and 2 bases from J, leaving 5 bases between. The CDR3 length is 10 residues. Germline-derived CDR1 and CDR2 are SQVTM and ANQGSEA.

This clonotype has ten or more counts. The rearrangement links TRBV7-2 to TRBJ1-5; D is unclear. The germline V and J ends were trimmed by 0 bases and 1 base, with 7 bases remaining between them. CDR1 is SGHTA and CDR2 is FQGNSA in the germline V gene. The CDR3 extends over 15 amino acids. CDR3 DNA sequence: TGTGCCAGCAGCTTAGCGGTGGGGAGCAATCAGCCCCAGCATTTT. It encodes CASSLAVGSNQPQHF. The entire variable domain, with the rest obtained from reference TRBV7-2 and TRBJ1-5, is as follows: GAGVSQSPSNKVTEKGKDVELRCDPISGHTALYWYRQSLGQGLEFLIYFQGNSAPDKSGLPSDRFSAERTGGSVSTLTIQRTQQEDSAVYLCASSLAVGSNQPQHFGDGTRLSIL.

Ten or more counts support this clonotype. This chain joins TRBV5-4 and TRBJ2-6; D call uncertain. With 0 bases removed from V and 0 bases from J, the gap between germline ends came to 7 bases. The CDR3 runs 16 residues. In germline, CDR1 is SGHNT, CDR2 YYREEE (reference sequence). This CDR3 is CASSLGRSSGANVLTF. CDR3 bases: TGTGCCAGCAGCTTGGGCAGGAGCTCTGGGGCCAACGTCCTGACTTTC.

This clonotype showed up many times. The chain couples TRBV10-3 to TRBJ2-1, with 16 bases aligning to TRBD2. CDR1 ENHRY and CDR2 SYGVKD come from the germline V gene. There are 16 residues in the CDR3. V gave up 6 bases and J gave up 3 bases; unmatched junction bases: 2. The CDR3: CAIRGTSGGVYNEQFF. In DNA, the CDR3 is TGTGCCATCAGGGGGACTAGCGGGGGGGTCTACAATGAGCAGTTCTTC.

This clonotype was counted many times. V is TRBV7-8 and J is TRBJ2-5; D is undetermined. The CDR3 runs to 14 residues. V was shortened by 2 bases and J by 3 bases, with 10 bases between the two germline ends. Germline CDR1 SGHVS, CDR2 FQNEAQ. The CDR3 coding sequence is TGTGCCAGCAGCTTAAGGAGTCCCAAAGAGACCCAGTACTTC. Encoded protein: CASSLRSPKETQYF.

This clonotype was observed many times. The rearrangement joins TRBV6-6 to TRBJ2-7, with D possibly TRBD2 on 6 matching bases. CDR1 is MNHNY and CDR2 is SVGAGI in the germline V gene (reference sequence). The CDR3 has 12 amino acids. Trimming stripped 6 bases from V and 4 bases from J, with 10 bases between. CDR3 DNA sequence: TGTGCCAGCAGCCGCGGGGAATACGAGCAGTACTTC. It specifies CASSRGEYEQYF.

The table lists this clonotype with many counts. The chain uses TRBV10-3 and TRBJ1-5; the D is unclear. The CDR3 consists of 13 residues. Germline V lookup: CDR1 ENHRY, CDR2 SYGVKD. Trimming shortened V by 2 bases and J by 5 bases, and 7 bases separated the two germline ends. The CDR3 DNA follows: TGTGCCATCAGTGAGAGGAAGGATCAGCCCCAGCATTTT. Residues: CAISERKDQPQHF.

V and J are TRBV7-2 and TRBJ1-2, with D uncertain. Trimming stripped 5 bases from V and 4 bases from J, with 17 bases between. Germline V lookup: CDR1 SGHTA, CDR2 FQGNSA. This CDR3 region has 15 residues. For the CDR3, the DNA is TGTGCCAGCAGCACCCGCGGAGGGCCGGGCTATGGCTACACCTTC. The encoded protein is CASSTRGGPGYGYTF.

This clonotype was recorded at least ten times. The rearrangement joins TRBV20-1 to TRBJ2-1; TRBD2 aligns across 12 bases. CDR3 size: 15 residues. Germline V lookup: CDR1 DFQATT, CDR2 SNEGSKA (reference sequence). V was clipped by 3 bases and J by 3 bases; unmatched bases: 3. CDR3 in amino acids: CSASPTSGGYNEQFF. Here the CDR3 DNA reads TGCAGTGCTAGCCCGACTAGCGGGGGCTACAATGAGCAGTTCTTC.